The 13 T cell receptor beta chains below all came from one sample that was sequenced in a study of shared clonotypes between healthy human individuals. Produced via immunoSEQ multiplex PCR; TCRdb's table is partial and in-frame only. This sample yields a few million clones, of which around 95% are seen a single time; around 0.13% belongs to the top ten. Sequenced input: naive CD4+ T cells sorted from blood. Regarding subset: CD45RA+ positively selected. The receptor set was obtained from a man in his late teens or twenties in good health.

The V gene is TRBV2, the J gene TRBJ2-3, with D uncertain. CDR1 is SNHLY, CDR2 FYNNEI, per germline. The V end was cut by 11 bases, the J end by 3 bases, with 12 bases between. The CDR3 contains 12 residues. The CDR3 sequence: CAQPSETDTQYF. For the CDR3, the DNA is TGTGCCCAACCTAGTGAGACAGATACGCAGTATTTT.

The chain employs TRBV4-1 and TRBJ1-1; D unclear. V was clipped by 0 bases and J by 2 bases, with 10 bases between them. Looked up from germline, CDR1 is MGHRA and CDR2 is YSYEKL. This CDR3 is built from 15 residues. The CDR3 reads CASSQDRGINTEAFF. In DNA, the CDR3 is TGCGCCAGCAGCCAAGATCGAGGGATTAACACTGAAGCTTTCTTT.

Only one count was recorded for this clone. CDR3: CASSHPGTGKMNTEAFF. The CDR3 DNA reads as TGCGCCAGCAGCCATCCCGGGACAGGGAAGATGAACACTGAAGCTTTCTTT. The chain couples TRBV4-1 to TRBJ1-1; TRBD1 agrees at 9 bases. V gave up 3 bases and J gave up 0 bases; unmatched junction bases: 8. This CDR3 contains 17 residues. Germline loops: CDR1 MGHRA, CDR2 YSYEKL.

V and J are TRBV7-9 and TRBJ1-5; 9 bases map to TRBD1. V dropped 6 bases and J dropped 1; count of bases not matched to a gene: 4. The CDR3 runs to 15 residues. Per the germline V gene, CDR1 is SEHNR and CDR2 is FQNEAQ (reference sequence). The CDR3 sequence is CASRRDRGSNQPQHF. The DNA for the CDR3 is TGTGCCAGCAGGAGAGACAGGGGGAGCAATCAGCCCCAGCATTTT.

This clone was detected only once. The CDR3 nucleotides are TGTGCCAGCAGCTTCCCAGCCGGGGAGCTGTTTTTT. As protein: CASSFPAGELFF. The genes are TRBV5-6 and TRBJ2-2; no firm D call. Germline-derived CDR1 and CDR2 are SGHDT and YYEEEE. This CDR3 has 12 residues. Trimming removed 2 bases from V and 6 bases from J, with 5 bases in between.

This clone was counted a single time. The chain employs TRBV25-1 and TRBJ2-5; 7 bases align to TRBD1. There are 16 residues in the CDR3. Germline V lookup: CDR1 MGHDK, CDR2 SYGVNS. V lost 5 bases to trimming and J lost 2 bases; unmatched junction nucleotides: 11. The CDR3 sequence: CASSPFDRASQETQYF. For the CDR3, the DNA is TGTGCCAGCAGTCCCTTCGACAGGGCTTCACAAGAGACCCAGTACTTC.

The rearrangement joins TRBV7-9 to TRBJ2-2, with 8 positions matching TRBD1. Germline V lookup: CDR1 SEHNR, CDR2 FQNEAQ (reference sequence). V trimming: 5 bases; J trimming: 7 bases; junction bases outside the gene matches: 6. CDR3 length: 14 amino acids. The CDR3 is CASSPRGLSGELFF. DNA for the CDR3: TGTGCCAGCAGCCCCAGGGGGCTTAGCGGGGAGCTGTTTTTT.

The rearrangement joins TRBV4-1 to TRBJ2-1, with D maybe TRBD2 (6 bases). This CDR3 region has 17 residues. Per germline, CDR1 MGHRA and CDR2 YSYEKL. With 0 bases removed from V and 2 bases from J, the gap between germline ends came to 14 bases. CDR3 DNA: TGCGCCAGCAGCCAAGAGGGTTTAGCGGACGCCTACAATGAGCAGTTCTTC. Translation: CASSQEGLADAYNEQFF.

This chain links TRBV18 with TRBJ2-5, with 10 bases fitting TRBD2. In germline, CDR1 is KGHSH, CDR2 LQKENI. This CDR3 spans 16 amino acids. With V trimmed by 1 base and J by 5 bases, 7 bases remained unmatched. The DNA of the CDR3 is TGTGCCAGCTCACCACGTCAGCGGGGGGGCCCGGAGACCCAGTACTTC. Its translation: CASSPRQRGGPETQYF.

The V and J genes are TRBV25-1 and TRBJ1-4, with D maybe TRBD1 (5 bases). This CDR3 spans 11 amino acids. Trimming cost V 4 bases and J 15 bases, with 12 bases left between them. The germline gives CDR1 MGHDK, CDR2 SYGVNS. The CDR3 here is CASSVGVQMFF. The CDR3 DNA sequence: TGTGCCAGCAGTGTAGGGGTCCAAATGTTTTTT.

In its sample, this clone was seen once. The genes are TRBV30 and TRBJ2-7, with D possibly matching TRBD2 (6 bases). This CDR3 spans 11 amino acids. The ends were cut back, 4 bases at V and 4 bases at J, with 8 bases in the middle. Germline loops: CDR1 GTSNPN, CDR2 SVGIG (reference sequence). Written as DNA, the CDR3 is TGTGCCTGGACTAGCGATTACGAGCAGTACTTC. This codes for CAWTSDYEQYF.

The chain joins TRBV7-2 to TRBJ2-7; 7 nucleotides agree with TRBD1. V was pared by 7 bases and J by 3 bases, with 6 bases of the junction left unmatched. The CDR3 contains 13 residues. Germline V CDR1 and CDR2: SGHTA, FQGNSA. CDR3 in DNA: TGTGCCAGCAACCCGGACAGGAACTACGAGCAGTACTTC. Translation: CASNPDRNYEQYF.

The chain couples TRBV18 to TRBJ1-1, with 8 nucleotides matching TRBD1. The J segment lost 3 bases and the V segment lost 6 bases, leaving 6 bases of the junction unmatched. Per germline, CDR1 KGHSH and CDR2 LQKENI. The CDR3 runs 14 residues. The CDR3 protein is CASSFMDRDTEAFF. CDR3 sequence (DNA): TGTGCCAGCTCCTTTATGGACAGGGACACTGAAGCTTTCTTT.